The T cell receptor (beta chain) under discussion was sequenced for a study of neurological immune-mediated disorders. The study's findings and limits: HTLV-1-associated myelopathy had the most TCR clonal expansion, whereas multiple sclerosis had the least (lower than in healthy controls). The absence of shared CDR3 amino acid sequences among expanded clones across subjects suggests private repertoires in all groups.

Sorted libraries drew on approximately 960,000 CD4+ or CD8+ T cells. This clonotype was recorded at least ten times. Its antigen is undetermined. TCRdb reprocessed the 5' RACE reads via MiXCR and lists one record per CDR3 protein. Of more than 30,000 distinct CDR3 sequences listed, about 3.8% were seen once; the top ten hold more than 20%. The germline V gene encodes CDR1 MNHEY and CDR2 SMNVEV (reference sequence). The CDR3 has 14 amino acids. Trimming shortened V by 7 bases and J by 2 bases, and 13 bases separated the two germline ends. The source material was CD4+ T cells from blood. This clonotype was sampled from a woman between 40 and 55 years old in good health. The chain carries TRBV27 and TRBJ2-3; D is perhaps TRBD2 (5 bases). This CDR3 reads CASKVEGATDTQYF. As DNA, the CDR3 is TGTGCCAGCAAAGTCGAGGGAGCCACAGATACGCAGTATTTT.